These T cell receptor beta chains were read from a single sample in a study of cytomegalovirus exposure and HLA in healthy donors. TCRdb keeps only in-frame clones here, not all; method: immunoSEQ multiplex PCR. The sample has about 56,000 clones, 85% to 95% seen once. The sample comprised PBMCs. The receptor source for this set is a man younger than 35 in good health and CMV-seronegative. The CDR3 runs from the conserved cysteine through the conserved F or W. D genes are given only for firm matches.

D: .
J: TRBJ1-4
V: TRBV23-1
DNA: TGCGCCAGCAAGATCCGGGGAAAAGAAACCCCGAGGGAAAAACTGTTTTTT
CDR3: CASKIRGKETPREKLFF

D: .
J: TRBJ2-1
V: TRBV5-1
DNA: TGCGCCAGCAGCTTGGGTGGGGGCGTTGAGCAGTTCTTC
CDR3: CASSLGGGVEQFF

D: .
J: TRBJ1-2
V: TRBV6-4
DNA: TGTGCCAGCAGCCCCAGCCCGGACGGCGGGGATGGCTACACCTTC
CDR3: CASSPSPDGGDGYTF

D: .
J: TRBJ1-2
V: TRBV7-2
DNA: TGTGCCAGCAGCTTAGAGAGGGTCTACTTC
CDR3: CASSLERVYF

D: TRBD2
J: TRBJ2-1
V: TRBV6-5
DNA: TGTGCCAGCAGGACGGGAGGGCCCAATGAGCAGTTCTTC
CDR3: CASRTGGPNEQFF

D: .
J: TRBJ1-2
V: TRBV5-4
DNA: TGTGCCAGCAGCTTGGGAGCACGCCTGGACTATGGCTACACCTTC
CDR3: CASSLGARLDYGYTF

D: TRBD2
J: TRBJ2-3
V: TRBV4-2
DNA: TGTGCCAGCAGCCCGAACAATCTAGCGGGAGGGTTCACAGATACGCAGTATTTT
CDR3: CASSPNNLAGGFTDTQYF

D: .
J: TRBJ2-3
V: TRBV5-1
DNA: TGCGCCAGCAGCGGATTGACAGGCACAGATACGCAGTATTTT
CDR3: CASSGLTGTDTQYF

D: .
J: TRBJ1-2
V: TRBV19
DNA: TGTGCCAGTAGTATGGCAGCGATAGGCTACACCTTC
CDR3: CASSMAAIGYTF

D: .
J: TRBJ1-3
V: TRBV5-1
DNA: TGCGCCAGCAGCTTGCCAGGGCCGTCTGGAAACACCATATATTTT
CDR3: CASSLPGPSGNTIYF

D: .
J: TRBJ2-1
V: TRBV14
DNA: TGTGCCAGCAGCCCCTCCGGGACTGGTAATGAGCAGTTCTTC
CDR3: CASSPSGTGNEQFF

D: .
J: TRBJ1-3
V: TRBV19
DNA: TGTGCCAGTAGACAGGGACTAGCCGGAAACACCATATATTTT
CDR3: CASRQGLAGNTIYF

D: TRBD1
J: TRBJ1-5
V: TRBV6-6
DNA: TGTGCCAGCAGTAGGACAGGGGTAAGCAATCAGCCCCAGCATTTT
CDR3: CASSRTGVSNQPQHF

D: TRBD1
J: TRBJ2-7
V: TRBV27
DNA: TGTGCCAGCAGTTCCTACCACCCGCGACAGGGAATATGCCACAGGACATCACGCTACGAGCAGTACTTC
CDR3: CASSSYHPRQGICHRTSRYEQYF

D: .
J: TRBJ2-3
V: TRBV4-3
DNA: TGCGCCAGCAGCCAAGATTATGAGGGAGAGGGAGATACGCAGTATTTT
CDR3: CASSQDYEGEGDTQYF

D: TRBD2
J: TRBJ2-7
V: TRBV9
DNA: TGTGCCAGCAGCGAGGGCGGGGGTAGCTCCTACGAGCAGTACTTC
CDR3: CASSEGGGSSYEQYF